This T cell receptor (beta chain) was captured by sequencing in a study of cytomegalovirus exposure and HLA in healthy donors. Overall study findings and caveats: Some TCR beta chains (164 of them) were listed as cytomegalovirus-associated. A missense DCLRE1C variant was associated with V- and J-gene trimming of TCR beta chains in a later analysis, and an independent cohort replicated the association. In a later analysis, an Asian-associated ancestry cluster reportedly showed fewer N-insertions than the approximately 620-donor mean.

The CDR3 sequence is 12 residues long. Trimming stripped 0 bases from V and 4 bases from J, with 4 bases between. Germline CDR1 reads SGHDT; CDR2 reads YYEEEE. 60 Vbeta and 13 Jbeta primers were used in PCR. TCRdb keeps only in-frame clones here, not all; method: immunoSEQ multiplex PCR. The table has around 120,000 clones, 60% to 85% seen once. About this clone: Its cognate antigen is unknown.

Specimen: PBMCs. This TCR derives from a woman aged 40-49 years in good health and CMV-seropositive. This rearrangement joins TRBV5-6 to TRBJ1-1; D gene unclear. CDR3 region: CASSLERTEAFF. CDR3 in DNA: TGTGCCAGCAGCTTGGAGCGCACTGAAGCTTTCTTT.